This T cell receptor beta chain was recovered during a study of T cells in Graves' hyperthyroidism and ophthalmopathy. Study overall: Upon initial diagnosis and before any treatment, peripheral blood was collected.

Ophthalmopathy patients had moderate-to-severe active disease, CAS ≥3, NOSPECS ≥4, and disease duration under 3 months. Fresh peripheral blood, roughly 10 ml of it, supplied the PBMCs. This clonotype was counted once. Germline CDR1 SQVTM, CDR2 ANQGSEA. V was pared by 6 bases and J by 2 bases, with 11 bases of the junction left unmatched. The CDR3 loop spans 15 amino acids. Amplification of TCR beta CDR3 regions used RNA as the template. TCR CDR3 underwent first-round RT-PCR with the HTBI primer set. One entry per CDR3 protein results from TCRdb running MiXCR on the multiplex PCR reads. The repertoire includes more than 50,000 distinct CDR3 sequences, roughly 52% of them detected once, and 9.5% to 15% sits in the top ten.

The sequencing input was blood. This sequence was found in a woman younger than 45 with Graves' ophthalmopathy. This chain joins TRBV29-1 and TRBJ2-7; 9 bases are shared with TRBD1. CDR3 region: CSVRQGDRPTYEQYF. The CDR3 DNA is TGCAGCGTACGACAGGGGGACAGGCCTACCTACGAGCAGTACTTC.